The rows below give T cell receptor beta chains drawn from one sample of a study of T cell responses to AZD1222 COVID-19 vaccine. Assay: immunoSEQ multiplex PCR; the TCRdb copy retains only in-frame clones and omits some. The data hold about 99,000 clones, with 87% observed a single time. Specimen: peripheral blood, collected on day 0 of AZD1222 vaccination. Receptors were obtained from an adult in good health. Both conserved end residues are part of each CDR3. The D gene is left open where the match is weak. Size is omitted from some rows. Given values are once, few, many or a class for expanded clones.

D | J | V | size | CDR3 | DNA
- | TRBJ2-3 | TRBV6-2/TRBV6-3 | - | CASSYSKESFDTQYF | TGTGCCAGCAGTTACTCGAAAGAGAGCTTCGATACGCAGTATTTT
- | TRBJ1-6 | TRBV7-2 | - | CASSLGHKNSPLHF | TGTGCCAGCAGCTTGGGACATAAAAATTCACCCCTCCACTTT
- | TRBJ1-6 | TRBV14 | - | CASSQDVGSYNSPLHF | TGTGCCAGCAGCCAAGATGTAGGCTCCTATAATTCACCCCTCCACTTT
- | TRBJ1-2 | TRBV6-6 | - | CASSPGPAYGYTF | TGTGCCAGCAGTCCTGGGCCAGCGTATGGCTACACCTTC
- | TRBJ1-5 | TRBV7-2 | - | CASSLEDGFNQPQHF | TGTGCCAGCAGCTTAGAGGACGGCTTCAATCAGCCCCAGCATTTT
- | TRBJ1-5 | TRBV18 | - | CASSHIHGGVGQPQHF | TGTGCCAGCTCCCACATTCACGGGGGGGTCGGTCAGCCCCAGCATTTT
- | TRBJ1-1 | TRBV6-5 | - | CASSYSLQTGPTEAFF | TGTGCCAGCAGTTACTCGCTCCAAACAGGGCCCACTGAAGCTTTCTTT
TRBD1 | TRBJ1-2 | TRBV7-9 | - | CASSLAGGYGYTF | TGTGCCAGCAGCTTGGCAGGGGGATATGGCTACACCTTC
- | TRBJ2-1 | TRBV6-5 | once | CASTEGGGEQFF | TGTGCCAGCACCGAAGGGGGGGGTGAGCAGTTCTTC
TRBD1 | TRBJ1-6 | TRBV5-1 | - | CASSVSGQGVDNSPLHF | TGTGCCAGCAGCGTCTCGGGACAGGGAGTCGATAATTCACCCCTCCACTTT
- | TRBJ1-1 | TRBV7-9 | - | CASSLVGITEAFF | TGTGCCAGCAGCTTAGTAGGGATCACTGAAGCTTTCTTT